The clone carrying this T cell receptor (beta chain) was recorded many times. The target antigen is unknown. Looked up from germline, CDR1 is LGHNA and CDR2 is YSLEER. The V end lost 1 base, the J end lost 7 bases, and 13 bases lay between the germline ends. The CDR3 contains 14 residues. These data are taken from a study of human T cells and chemical hapten exposure. Regarding the study as a whole: DPC sensitization left the count of TCRs above 1 in 1000 unchanged.

Regarding time point: patch test 2, 6 weeks after DPC sensitization. Treatment: therapeutic diphenylcyclopropenone sensitization with weekly scalp DPC. Unfractionated whole blood served as the source for total RNA extraction. TCRdb re-called the RACE reads through MiXCR, storing one row per CDR3 protein. The sample includes about 82,000 distinct CDR3 sequences, about 9.4% of them seen just once. Sequencing was performed on whole blood, taken in connection with sensitization to the hapten diphenylcyclopropenone (DPC). The TCR originated in a woman in her forties or fifties with alopecia areata. Some clones in this sample may be carry-over from other donors' samples. The V and J genes are TRBV4-3 and TRBJ1-2; D not certain. CDR3 coding DNA: TGCGCCAGCAGCCAAGCCTTGGCTGAGAGTGGCTACACCTTC. Amino acid sequence: CASSQALAESGYTF.